The text below deals with one TCR beta chain. The CDR3 consists of 12 residues. Germline loops: CDR1 MDHEN, CDR2 SYDVKM. V was shortened by 1 base and J by 15 bases, with 13 bases between the two germline ends. The authors' processing: The authors estimated nucleated cell counts from reference gene primer amplification. TCRdb's table, derived via immunoSEQ multiplex PCR, lists solely in-frame clones and lacks some. That table is the source of V, J and clone size, and D and trimming were worked out from the DNA. The data hold roughly 120,000 clones, with 90% observed a single time. The sample comes from a study of blood T cell repertoires in COVID-19. Study-wide context: Samples came from the United States, Italy and Spain, spanning acute and convalescent COVID-19. The cDNA or gDNA used as material had been derived from T cells, B-cell-depleted T cells, or PBMCs.

The clonotype was recovered from a woman aged 45-65 years with acute or convalescent COVID-19. Sequenced sample: peripheral blood. The chain uses TRBV28 and TRBJ1-5; D is perhaps TRBD1 (5 bases). The DNA for the CDR3 is TGTGCCAGCAGTTTATCACGAGGGACTATGCATTTT. It is translated as CASSLSRGTMHF.